The sequence of this T cell receptor beta chain was determined in a study of blood T cell repertoires in COVID-19. About the research overall: Some COVID-19 samples were acute and others convalescent; all came from the United States, Italy and Spain.

Original processing methods: Scientists estimated how many nucleated cells there were by amplifying reference gene primers. Profiled with immunoSEQ multiplex PCR; TCRdb holds only in-frame clones, not every one. V, J and clone size were drawn from that table, and D and trimming were deduced from the DNA. The table shows about 80,000 clones, with over 70% occurring only once. This receptor was taken from a human donor in a cohort sampled during active COVID-19. Input material: peripheral blood.

Here the CDR3 DNA reads TGTGCCAGTACTTCGACAGGGGGACTGGAGACCCAGTACTTC. Protein: CASTSTGGLETQYF. The rearrangement links TRBV19 to TRBJ2-5, with 9 bases fitting TRBD1. Trimming at V came to 7 bases and at J to 5 bases, leaving 8 bases not matched to a gene. Per the germline V gene, CDR1 is LNHDA and CDR2 is SQIVND (reference sequence). The CDR3 contains 14 residues.